This T cell receptor (beta chain) derives from a study of cytomegalovirus exposure and HLA in healthy donors (TCRdb year 2017). Some background on the complete study: According to an earlier analysis of around 600 of the donors, roughly 180 million T cells yielded roughly 110 million unique TCR beta sequences and around 300 Gb of sequence data. An earlier analysis of 587 of the donors used high-throughput TCR beta sequencing to judge whether each TCR beta V gene segment behaved as functional or pseudogenic. A later analysis re-examined previously published TCR beta repertoires from more than 600 donors and added high-resolution HLA genotyping to investigate patterns of TCR occurrence. The study was designed to test whether signatures of past pathogen exposure could be identified by cataloging public T cell receptors. Genome-wide SNP genotypes for about 55% of the 666 donors were used in a later genetic analysis, which treated that subset as a discovery cohort. Of the 350 to 450 genotyped donors, around 81% fell in the genetic ancestry cluster associated with self-reported Caucasian donors. Besides the first cohort of some 670 subjects, a separate validation cohort made up of 120 or so different subjects was used. The study profiled the T cell repertoires of about 720 subjects by immunosequencing and related them to cytomegalovirus serostatus. The number of donors typed differed by locus, with roughly 620-630 for A, B, C, DRB1 and DQB1, over 500 for DQA1, some 570 for DPA1, and approximately 470 for DPB1. An early release covering roughly 580 HLA-typed donors comprised approximately 300 gigabases of sequencing data and 85 million to 100 million unique TCR sequences. All discovery cohort repertoires had been generated using a single sequencing platform. The later analysis used no new phenotypic data to find candidate immune exposures, relying instead on TCR beta sequences and their occurrence across donors. To predict cytomegalovirus infection status, the study brought together high-throughput TCR immunosequencing, statistical association of individual TCRs with disease status, and machine learning. Roughly five DR-DQ haplotypes were treated as single units for association and clustering because of strong linkage in the cohort. HLA typing covered class I and class II loci at four-digit resolution. Donor age, sex, ethnicity and CMV serostatus were collected together with the repertoire data. Across around 400 genotyped donors of the cohort, an average of about 240,000 unique TCR beta nucleotide sequences per donor were sequenced, and approximately 17% of those sequences were non-productive. Results and caveats for the whole study, not just this receptor: In this cohort, only TCR beta chains were sequenced, and detectable features were limited by the absence of alpha or paired-chain data. In both the original and validation cohorts, the classifier was reported to diagnose cytomegalovirus status with high specificity and sensitivity. Three of the identified cytomegalovirus-associated TCR beta chains were confirmed in vitro to be specific for cytomegalovirus antigens. The sequencing pipeline was judged likely to have produced a cluster of highly shared sequence variants as a technical artifact. A further reported finding was that TCR beta sequences accurately predicted the HLA-A and HLA-B alleles for most subjects in the first cohort. In a later analysis, HLA-associated TCR beta chains were found to be more clonally expanded and to have lower generation probabilities than equally common non-associated chains. Linkage disequilibrium might explain the correlated functional status among segregating V segments, but an unknown experimental factor could not be excluded. According to a later analysis, most CMV-associated TCR beta chains appeared to be HLA-restricted, and the HLA associations seemed to be driven largely by CMV exposure. Presence/absence analyses assumed roughly uniform sequencing depth across donors, an assumption that may not hold. The authors suggested that the approach could potentially be extended to other disease states and immunological phenotypes. A later analysis found that TCR association rates varied across HLA loci, with DRB1 alleles showing the most associated TCRs and HLA-C alleles the fewest. A later analysis associated about 18,000 TCR beta sequences with specific HLA alleles at a false discovery rate of 0.05. Some IMGT-functional V segments, including TRBV6-2 and TRBV6-3, could not be distinguished by the 87-base-pair reads and were therefore excluded. While some public TCRs were present in many individuals, most TCR sequences turned up only very rarely across donors. Broadly in line with IMGT annotations, most TCR beta V segments showed up in productive rearrangements about 87% or about 30% of the time in an earlier analysis of approximately 640 of the donors. Immune exposure information for the cohort was limited to CMV serostatus. In a later analysis, several top co-occurrence clusters were reported to appear linked to parvovirus B19, influenza, CMV and Epstein-Barr virus. HLA typing was unavailable for some donors at each locus, so association tests used only the typed subset. The earlier analysis of some 540 of the donors excluded fewer than 20 rarely observed V segments, including chromosome 9 orphons, because counts were too low. In the study, roughly 160 TCR beta chains were listed as associated with cytomegalovirus. In a later genetic analysis, fewer N-insertions in productive TCRs were reported among donors in an Asian-associated ancestry cluster than the roughly 700-donor mean. In a later genetic analysis, a missense DCLRE1C variant was associated with V-gene and J-gene trimming of TCR beta chains, and the association was replicated in an independent cohort. Strong co-occurrence of HLA alleles, especially DR and DQ, made assigning TCR associations to individual alleles difficult.

The germline V gene sets CDR1 to SGHRS and CDR2 to YFSETQ. The CDR3 runs 16 residues from the cysteine to the phenylalanine. Kept here is only the CDR3 DNA, which spans 48 bases and is read in frame from base 1. V and J are truncated by 0 bases and 3 bases respectively, leaving an intervening sequence of 15 bases. In the case of this clone: Its antigen remains unidentified. The record has no base qualities; no much larger clone is one base away.

The cohort comprised several hundred healthy bone marrow donors. At the time of sampling, every cohort member was nominally healthy, though immune exposures that went unrecorded were likely present. The donor tested CMV seropositive and was one of the 289 seropositive cohort members. A peripheral blood sample was provided by each donor, and peripheral blood mononuclear cells were used for TCR beta sequencing. Genomic DNA was extracted from the blood cell samples with the Qiagen DNeasy Blood Extraction Kit. Libraries came from the immunoSEQ multiplex PCR assay. For the multiplex PCR, a mixture combining 60 forward primers for TCR Vbeta segments and 13 reverse primers for TCR Jbeta segments was used. The CDR3 region of rearranged TCR beta genes was amplified from genomic DNA by a multiplex PCR assay. The amplified TCR beta libraries were sequenced on the Illumina HiSeq System as 87-base-pair reads. The authors' analysis ran thus. A later analysis counted some 80 million unique TCR beta chains across the approximately 700 repertoires, and roughly 9.9 million of these chains were shared by at least two donors. To remove PCR and sequencing errors, raw reads were error-corrected and collapsed into unique sequences using a nearest-neighbor algorithm that merged closely related sequences. To assign V, D and J gene segments, CDR3 sequences were aligned to IMGT reference sequences. For a sequence to be retained, at least a six-nucleotide match to both a V gene segment and a J gene segment was required. A rearrangement was called productive if the CDR3 had no stop codons and remained in frame with V and J, and every other rearrangement was called non-productive. CDR3 was defined by IMGT convention, running from the second conserved V-encoded cysteine to the conserved J-encoded phenylalanine. Sequences without an unambiguous match to a single V gene segment were excluded from the earlier analysis of approximately 600 of the donors. In an earlier analysis of approximately 590 of the donors, a V segment was called functional when productive rearrangements were above 56.7%, and segregating when the standard deviation between donors exceeded 5%. A statistical classification framework was built for diagnosing cytomegalovirus status from the catalog of TCR beta chain sequences. V and J gene assignment, in a later analysis, came from comparing TCR nucleotide sequences with IMGT/GENE-DB human TR gene sequences. Using the TCRdist pipeline, a later analysis assigned CDR3 sequences along with most-parsimonious VDJ recombination scenarios. A later analysis defined each TCR beta chain by its CDR3 amino acid sequence plus V-gene family, and excluded reads lacking a unique V-gene family. As a way to deal with suspected cross-contamination and a sequencing artifact, a later analysis dropped 450 to 600 nucleotide sequences that were highly shared and had low generation probability. For each public chain, a later analysis derived a clonal expansion index from normalized ranks of inferred template counts within each repertoire. In a later analysis, generation probabilities were computed with a VDJ recombination model fitted to out-of-frame rearrangements, and the resulting probabilities were checked against IGoR. In a later analysis, TCR-TCR, TCR-HLA and TCR-CMV co-occurrence was scored with hypergeometric tests, and a repertoire-size bias correction was applied to TCR pairs. To estimate false discovery rates, a later analysis permuted the HLA or CMV assignments 20 times. A later analysis grouped co-occurring TCRs with DBSCAN, adding TCRdist sequence similarity when clustering within HLA-allele-positive subsets. Co-occurrence clustering excluded repertoires with fewer than 30,000 or more than 120,000 public chains, plus five with anomalous nucleotide sharing. TCRdb holds this immuneACCESS table with in-frame rearrangements only. Some clones are missing; in checked studies, unresolved V genes explain under half, and the rest has no known cause. V, J and clone size are taken as reported in that table, and D and trimming were inferred from the DNA itself. For this sample the table gives about 210,000 clones, of which around 81% were detected only once. The ten most abundant clones make up 10% to 13% of the sample.

The sequenced material came from PBMCs. This receptor was identified in a woman between 45 and 60 years old in good health and CMV-seropositive. The chain is assembled from TRBV5-1 and TRBJ2-5, and possibly TRBD1, on 6 matching bases. The CDR3 here reads CASSLAGINREETQYF. The DNA sequence reads TGCGCCAGCAGCTTGGCCGGGATTAACAGGGAAGAGACCCAGTACTTC.